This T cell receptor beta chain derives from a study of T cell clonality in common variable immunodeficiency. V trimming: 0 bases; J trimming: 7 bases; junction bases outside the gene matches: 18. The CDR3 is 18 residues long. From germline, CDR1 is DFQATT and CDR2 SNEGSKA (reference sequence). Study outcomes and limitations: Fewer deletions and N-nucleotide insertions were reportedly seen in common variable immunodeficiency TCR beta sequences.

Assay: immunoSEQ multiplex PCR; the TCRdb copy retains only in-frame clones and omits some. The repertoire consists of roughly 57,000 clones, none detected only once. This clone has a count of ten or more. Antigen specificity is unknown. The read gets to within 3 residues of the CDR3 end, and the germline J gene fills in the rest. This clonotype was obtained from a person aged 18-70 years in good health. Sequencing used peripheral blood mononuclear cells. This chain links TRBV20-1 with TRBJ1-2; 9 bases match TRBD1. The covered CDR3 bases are TGCAGTGCTAGAGACCCCCAATCCTCGGGACAGGGTTCTCGTGGC. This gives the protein CSARDPQSSGQGSRG. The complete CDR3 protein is CSARDPQSSGQGSRGYTF.